A single sample gave rise to the 8 T cell receptor beta chains below, sequenced in a study of T cells in Graves' hyperthyroidism and ophthalmopathy. Amplification of TCR beta CDR3 regions used RNA as the template. The study used the HTBI primer set for a first-round RT-PCR of the TCR CDR3. Using its own MiXCR run on the multiplex PCR reads, TCRdb lists one record per CDR3 protein. The sample consists of hundreds of thousands of distinct CDR3 sequences, 38% of them appearing once. Sequenced sample: blood. The receptors shown here come from a young man with Graves' hyperthyroidism.

V gene TRBV19 combines with J gene TRBJ2-7; D assignment may be TRBD1 or TRBD2 (5 bases each). This CDR3 is 15 amino acids long. Germline V gene sequence: CDR1 LNHDA, CDR2 SQIVND (reference sequence). V gave up 1 base and J gave up 2 bases, with 12 bases separating them. The CDR3 is CASSIGRGPTYEQYF. CDR3 nucleotides: TGTGCCAGTAGTATAGGTAGGGGACCCACCTACGAGCAGTACTTC.

This clonotype was counted at least ten times. The chain is built from TRBV20-1 and TRBJ2-5; TRBD2 matches at 7 bases. Germline assignment: CDR1 DFQATT and CDR2 SNEGSKA (reference sequence). V lost 6 bases to trimming and J lost 5 bases; unmatched junction nucleotides: 9. This CDR3 is 13 amino acids long. The CDR3 sequence is CSARGVGTETQYF. The CDR3, as DNA: TGCAGTGCCCGGGGGGTGGGGACGGAGACCCAGTACTTC.

The chain carries TRBV13 and TRBJ2-2; the match to TRBD1 covers 7 bases. V lost 6 bases to trimming and J lost 1 base; unmatched junction nucleotides: 8. The CDR3 has 16 amino acids. Looked up from germline, CDR1 is PRHDT and CDR2 is FYEKMQ (reference sequence). CDR3 region: CASSPPTGMNTGELFF. The DNA of the CDR3 is TGTGCCAGCAGTCCCCCGACAGGGATGAACACCGGGGAGCTGTTTTTT.

This rearrangement joins TRBV6-2 or TRBV6-3 to TRBJ1-5, with 9 bases matching TRBD1. CDR1 and CDR2 from the germline V gene are MNHEY and SVGEGT. The CDR3 has 13 amino acids. V dropped 8 bases and J dropped 8; count of bases not matched to a gene: 7. The CDR3 nucleotides read TGTGCCAGCGGGACAGGGCCTGTGGAGCCCCAGCATTTT. Amino acid sequence: CASGTGPVEPQHF.

CDR3 nucleotide sequence: TGCAGCGTTGGCGACGGGAATGGCTACACCTTC. Its protein is CSVGDGNGYTF. This chain links TRBV29-1 with TRBJ1-2; D is uncertain. V lost 4 bases and J lost 6, with 9 bases in between. Germline lookup yields CDR1 SQVTM and CDR2 ANQGSEA. The CDR3 sequence is 11 residues long. Full variable domain (missing parts from reference TRBV29-1 and TRBJ1-2): SAVISQKPSRDICQRGTSLTIQCQVDSQVTMMFWYRQQPGQSLTLIATANQGSEATYESGFVIDKFPISRPNLTFSTLTVSNMSPEDSSIYLCSVGDGNGYTFGSGTRLTVV.

The J gene is TRBJ2-7, the V gene TRBV4-1, with unresolved D. Germline V gene data show CDR1 as MGHRA and CDR2 as YSYEKL. This CDR3 spans 15 amino acids. V lost 4 bases and J lost 4, with 17 bases in between. CDR3 loop: CASSPQTGPPYEQYF. In DNA, the CDR3 is TGCGCCAGCAGCCCACAAACCGGGCCTCCTTACGAGCAGTACTTC.

In this sample, this clonotype turned up many times. This rearrangement joins TRBV25-1 to TRBJ2-5; D gene ambiguous. Trimming left V 5 bases short and J 0 bases short, with 7 bases between. Germline values: CDR1 MGHDK, CDR2 SYGVNS. This CDR3 region has 13 residues. The DNA of the CDR3 is TGTGCCAGCAGTACGAGCAACCAAGAGACCCAGTACTTC. Translation gives CASSTSNQETQYF.

This clonotype turned up a few times. The V call is TRBV20-1, the J call TRBJ1-2; 7 bases map to TRBD1. J lost 2 bases, V lost 6 bases, and 6 bases had no gene match. From germline, CDR1 is DFQATT and CDR2 SNEGSKA (reference sequence). CDR3 size: 13 residues. CDR3 sequence: CSAPTGTNYGYTF. The CDR3, as DNA: TGCAGTGCCCCGACAGGGACCAACTATGGCTACACCTTC.